The sequence of this T cell receptor (beta chain) was determined in a study of shared clonotypes between healthy human individuals. The CDR3 totals 15 residues. V lost 4 bases and J 3 bases, leaving 17 bases between the germline ends. Germline lookup yields CDR1 SGHRS and CDR2 YFSETQ. The assay was immunoSEQ multiplex PCR, and TCRdb's table has in-frame clones only and misses some. Here the sample spans around 2.3 million clones, around 95% being singletons. The sequencing sample was made of naive CD4+ T cells sorted from blood. The subset denotes: CD45RA+ positively selected. This chain links TRBV5-1 with TRBJ2-7; D is uncertain. The clonotype was recovered from a man aged 18 to 29 in good health. This chain's CDR3 is CASSHLGQVDYEQYF. In DNA form, the CDR3 reads TGCGCCAGCAGCCACCTCGGCCAAGTGGACTACGAGCAGTACTTC.